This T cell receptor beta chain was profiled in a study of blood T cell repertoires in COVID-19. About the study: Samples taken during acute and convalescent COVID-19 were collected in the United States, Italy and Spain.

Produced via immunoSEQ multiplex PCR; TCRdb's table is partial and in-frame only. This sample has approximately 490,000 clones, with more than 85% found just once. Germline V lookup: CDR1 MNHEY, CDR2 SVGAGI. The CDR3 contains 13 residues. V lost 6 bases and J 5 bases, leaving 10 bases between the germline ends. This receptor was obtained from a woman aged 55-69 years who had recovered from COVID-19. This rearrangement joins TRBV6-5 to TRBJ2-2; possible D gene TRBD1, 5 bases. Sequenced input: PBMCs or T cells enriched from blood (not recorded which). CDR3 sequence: CASSLPGTGELFF. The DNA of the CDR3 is TGTGCCAGCAGCCTCCCAGGGACCGGGGAGCTGTTTTTT.